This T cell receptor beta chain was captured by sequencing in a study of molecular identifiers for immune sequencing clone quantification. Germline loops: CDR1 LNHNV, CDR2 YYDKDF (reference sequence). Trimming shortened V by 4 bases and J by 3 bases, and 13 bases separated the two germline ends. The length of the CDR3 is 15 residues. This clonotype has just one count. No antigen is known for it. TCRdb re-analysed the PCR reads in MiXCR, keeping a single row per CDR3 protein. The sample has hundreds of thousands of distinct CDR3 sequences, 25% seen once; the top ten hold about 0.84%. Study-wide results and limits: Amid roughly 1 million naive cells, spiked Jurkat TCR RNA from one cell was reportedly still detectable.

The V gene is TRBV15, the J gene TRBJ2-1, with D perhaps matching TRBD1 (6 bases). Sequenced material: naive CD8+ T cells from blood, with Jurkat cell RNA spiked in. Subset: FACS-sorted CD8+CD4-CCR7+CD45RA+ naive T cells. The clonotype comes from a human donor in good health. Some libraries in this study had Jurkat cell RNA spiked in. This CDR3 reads CATSTARGFYNEQFF. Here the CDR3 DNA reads TGTGCCACCAGCACTGCGAGGGGGTTCTACAATGAGCAGTTCTTC.